This is a list of T cell receptor beta chains from one sample in a study of shared clonotypes between healthy human individuals. Here immunoSEQ multiplex PCR was the method, and the copy in TCRdb shows in-frame clones only, minus some. The sample lists about 92,000 clones, approximately 44% seen once, with roughly 16% in the top ten. The sequencing sample was made of PBMCs. These receptors all come from a middle-aged woman in good health. Some clones in this sample may be carry-over from other donors' samples. Both conserved end residues are part of each CDR3. Each record gives: CDR3 protein, CDR3 DNA, clone size, V gene, J gene, D gene. D genes are given only for firm matches. Size values are once, few and many counts, or a class for expanded clones, and some rows have none.

CSVATSAGETQYF,TGCAGCGTTGCAACTAGCGCAGGAGAGACCCAGTACTTC,few,TRBV29-1,TRBJ2-5,TRBD2
CASSSREGRRYEQYF,TGTGCCAGCAGCTCCCGGGAGGGTCGGAGATACGAGCAGTACTTC,few,TRBV6-5,TRBJ2-7,TRBD2
CSVGPAGGPDEQYF,TGCAGCGTCGGCCCAGCGGGAGGGCCTGACGAGCAGTACTTC,.,TRBV29-1,TRBJ2-7,TRBD2
CSVQRQAQETQYF,TGCAGCGTCCAGAGACAGGCGCAAGAGACCCAGTACTTC,.,TRBV29-1,TRBJ2-5,.
CASSLSGFEQYF,TGTGCCAGCAGCTTATCCGGTTTCGAGCAGTACTTC,.,TRBV11-2,TRBJ2-7,.
CASSGTTITGELFF,TGTGCCAGCAGTGGGACTACCATCACCGGGGAGCTGTTTTTT,many,TRBV2,TRBJ2-2,.
CSVHTQLGSEAFF,TGCAGCGTTCACACCCAGCTTGGTTCTGAAGCTTTCTTT,many,TRBV29-1,TRBJ1-1,.
CSATGSYEQYF,TGCAGCGCGACAGGATCCTACGAGCAGTACTTC,.,TRBV29-1,TRBJ2-7,.
CASSPDSFRSSYEQYF,TGCGCCAGCAGCCCTGACTCCTTCCGAAGCTCCTACGAGCAGTACTTC,.,TRBV4-1,TRBJ2-7,.
CASSTTTTYEQYF,TGTGCCAGTAGTACCACCACTACCTACGAGCAGTACTTC,few,TRBV19,TRBJ2-7,.
CASSLVGGLNEQFF,TGCGCCAGCAGCTTGGTGGGAGGGCTGAATGAGCAGTTCTTC,many,TRBV5-1,TRBJ2-1,TRBD2
CASSQDIGSGAYEQYF,TGTGCCAGCAGCCAAGATATCGGGAGTGGGGCCTACGAGCAGTACTTC,many,TRBV4-2,TRBJ2-7,.
CASSLRTTPNEQYF,TGCGCCAGCAGCCTAAGGACTACCCCGAACGAGCAGTACTTC,.,TRBV4-1,TRBJ2-7,.
CASGLAREQYF,TGTGCCAGCGGGCTAGCGCGGGAGCAGTACTTC,few,TRBV6-5,TRBJ2-5,TRBD2
CASSPRDRVYEQYF,TGTGCCAGCAGCCCGAGGGACAGGGTTTACGAGCAGTACTTC,.,TRBV7-9,TRBJ2-7,TRBD1
CASSEDSWWESKNIQYF,TGTGCCAGCAGTGAAGATAGCTGGTGGGAATCCAAAAACATTCAGTACTTC,.,TRBV2,TRBJ2-4,.
CAWSKTVPGNTIYF,TGTGCCTGGAGTAAGACAGTCCCTGGAAACACCATATATTTT,few,TRBV30,TRBJ1-3,.
CASSLEVNTEAFF,TGCGCCAGCAGCCTAGAAGTGAACACTGAAGCTTTCTTT,.,TRBV5-1,TRBJ1-1,.
CASSADRIFGNTIYF,TGTGCCAGCAGCGCGGACAGAATTTTTGGAAACACCATATATTTT,few,TRBV7-9,TRBJ1-3,.
CASSYYSNTEAFF,TGTGCCAGCAGTTATTACTCCAACACTGAAGCTTTCTTT,once,TRBV6-6,TRBJ1-1,.
CASSRDGLGYEQYF,TGTGCCAGCAGCCGGGACGGTTTGGGGTACGAGCAGTACTTC,many,TRBV5-4,TRBJ2-7,.
CASSSTTGEKLFF,TGTGCCAGCAGTTCTACGACGGGCGAAAAACTGTTTTTT,.,TRBV6-5,TRBJ1-4,.
CASSASGRGIDTQYF,TGTGCCAGCAGCGCTAGCGGGCGGGGGATAGATACGCAGTATTTT,.,TRBV9,TRBJ2-3,TRBD2
CATSRGPLGGYTF,TGTGCCACCAGCAGAGGCCCTCTAGGTGGCTACACCTTC,many,TRBV15,TRBJ1-2,.
CAISAGQGAHEQYF,TGTGCCATCAGCGCGGGACAGGGGGCCCACGAGCAGTACTTC,.,TRBV10-3,TRBJ2-7,TRBD1
CASSSTRGAGDTQYF,TGTGCCAGCAGCTCCACAAGGGGGGCTGGAGATACGCAGTATTTT,.,TRBV7-2,TRBJ2-3,.
CASTGDPSNQPQHF,TGTGCCTCGACAGGGGACCCTAGCAATCAGCCCCAGCATTTT,.,TRBV10-3,TRBJ1-5,TRBD1
CASGTTGMLQPQHF,TGTGCCAGCGGGACCACAGGGATGCTTCAGCCCCAGCATTTT,many,TRBV28,TRBJ1-5,.
CASTQGQGDGYTF,TGTGCCAGCACCCAGGGACAGGGGGATGGCTACACCTTC,.,TRBV28,TRBJ1-2,TRBD1
CASSLFLAGGNEQFF,TGTGCCAGCAGTTTATTTCTAGCGGGAGGAAATGAGCAGTTCTTC,many,TRBV27,TRBJ2-1,TRBD2